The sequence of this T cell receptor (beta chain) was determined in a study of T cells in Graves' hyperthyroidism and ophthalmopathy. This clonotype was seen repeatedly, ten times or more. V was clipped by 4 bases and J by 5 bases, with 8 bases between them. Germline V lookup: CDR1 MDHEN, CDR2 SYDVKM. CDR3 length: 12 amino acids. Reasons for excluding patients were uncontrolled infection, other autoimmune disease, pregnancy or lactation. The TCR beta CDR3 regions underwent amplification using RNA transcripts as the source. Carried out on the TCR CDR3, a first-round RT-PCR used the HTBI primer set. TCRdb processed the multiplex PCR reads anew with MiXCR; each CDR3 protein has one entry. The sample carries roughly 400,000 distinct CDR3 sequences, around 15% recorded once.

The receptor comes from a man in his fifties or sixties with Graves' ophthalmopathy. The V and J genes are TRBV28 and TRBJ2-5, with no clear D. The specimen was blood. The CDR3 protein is CASSSPRETQYF. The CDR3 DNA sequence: TGTGCCAGCAGTTCTCCCCGGGAGACCCAGTACTTC.